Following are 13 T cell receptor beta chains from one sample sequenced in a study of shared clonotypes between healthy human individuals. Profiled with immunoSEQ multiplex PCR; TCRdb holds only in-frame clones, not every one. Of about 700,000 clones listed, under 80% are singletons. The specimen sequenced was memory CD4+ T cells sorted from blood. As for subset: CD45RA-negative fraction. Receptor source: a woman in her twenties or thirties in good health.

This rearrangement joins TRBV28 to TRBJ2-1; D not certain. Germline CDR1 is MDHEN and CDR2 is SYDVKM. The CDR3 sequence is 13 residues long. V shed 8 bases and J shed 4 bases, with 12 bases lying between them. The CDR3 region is CASLNTQYNEQFF. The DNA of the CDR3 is TGTGCCAGCCTTAATACCCAGTACAATGAGCAGTTCTTC.

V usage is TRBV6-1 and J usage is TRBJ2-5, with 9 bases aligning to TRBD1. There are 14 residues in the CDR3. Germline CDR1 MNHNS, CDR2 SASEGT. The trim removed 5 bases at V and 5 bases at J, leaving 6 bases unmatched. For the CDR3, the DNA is TGTGCCAGCAGTCAACAGGGGGCTGGCGAGACCCAGTACTTC. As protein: CASSQQGAGETQYF.

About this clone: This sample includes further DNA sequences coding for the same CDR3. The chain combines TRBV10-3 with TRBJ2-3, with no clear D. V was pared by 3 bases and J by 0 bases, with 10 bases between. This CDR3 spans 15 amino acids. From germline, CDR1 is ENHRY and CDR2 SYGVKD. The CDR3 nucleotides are TGTGCCATCAGTGAAGGGTCGAGTAGCACAGATACGCAGTATTTT. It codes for CAISEGSSSTDTQYF.

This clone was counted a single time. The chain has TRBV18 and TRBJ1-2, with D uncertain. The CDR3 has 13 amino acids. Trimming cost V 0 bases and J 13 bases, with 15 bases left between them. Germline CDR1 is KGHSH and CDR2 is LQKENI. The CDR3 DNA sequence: TGTGCCAGCTCACCACCGGGTCAGTCAAGGCGCACCTTC. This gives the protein CASSPPGQSRRTF.

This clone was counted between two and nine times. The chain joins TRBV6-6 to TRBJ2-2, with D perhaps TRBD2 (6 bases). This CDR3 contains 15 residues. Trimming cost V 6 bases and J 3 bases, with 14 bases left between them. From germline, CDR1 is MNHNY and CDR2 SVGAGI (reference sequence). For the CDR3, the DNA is TGTGCCAGCAGCCTACTGGGCGGGGACACCGGGGAGCTGTTTTTT. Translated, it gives CASSLLGGDTGELFF.

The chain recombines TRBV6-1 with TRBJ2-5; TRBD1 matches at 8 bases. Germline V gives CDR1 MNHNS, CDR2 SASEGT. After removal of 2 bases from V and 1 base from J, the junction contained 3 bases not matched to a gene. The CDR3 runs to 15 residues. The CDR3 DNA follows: TGTGCCAGCAGTGAACCAGGGGGCATCCAAGAGACCCAGTACTTC. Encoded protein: CASSEPGGIQETQYF.

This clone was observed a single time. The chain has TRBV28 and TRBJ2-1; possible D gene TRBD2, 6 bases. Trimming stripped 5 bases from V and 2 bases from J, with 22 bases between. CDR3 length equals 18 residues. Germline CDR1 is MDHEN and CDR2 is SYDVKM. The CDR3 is CASSVARLGRPAYNEQFF. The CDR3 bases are TGTGCCAGCAGTGTAGCCCGGTTAGGGAGGCCAGCCTACAATGAGCAGTTCTTC.

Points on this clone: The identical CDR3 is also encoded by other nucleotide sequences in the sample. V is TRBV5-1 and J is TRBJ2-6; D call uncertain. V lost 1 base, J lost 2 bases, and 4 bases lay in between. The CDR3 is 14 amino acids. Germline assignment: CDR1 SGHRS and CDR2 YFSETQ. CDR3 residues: CASSLIPGANVLTF. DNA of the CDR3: TGCGCCAGCAGCTTGATTCCTGGGGCCAACGTCCTGACTTTC.

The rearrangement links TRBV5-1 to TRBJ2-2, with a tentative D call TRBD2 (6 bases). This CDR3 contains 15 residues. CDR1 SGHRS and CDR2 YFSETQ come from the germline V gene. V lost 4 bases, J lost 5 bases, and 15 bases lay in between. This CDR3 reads CASSPEGDRTGELFF. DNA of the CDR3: TGCGCCAGCAGCCCGGAGGGAGATAGAACCGGGGAGCTGTTTTTT.

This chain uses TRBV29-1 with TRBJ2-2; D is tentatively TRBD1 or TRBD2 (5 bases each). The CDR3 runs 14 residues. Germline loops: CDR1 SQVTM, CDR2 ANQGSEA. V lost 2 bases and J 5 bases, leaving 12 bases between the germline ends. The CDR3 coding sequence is TGCAGCGTTGAAATGGGACGGGAAACCGGGGAGCTGTTTTTT. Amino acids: CSVEMGRETGELFF.

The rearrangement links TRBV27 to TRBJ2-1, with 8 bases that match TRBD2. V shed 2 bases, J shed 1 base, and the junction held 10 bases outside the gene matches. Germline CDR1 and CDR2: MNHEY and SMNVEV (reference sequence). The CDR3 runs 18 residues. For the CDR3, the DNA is TGTGCCAGCAGTTTAGGGCAAGCGGGAGTGGGGTCCTACAATGAGCAGTTCTTC. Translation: CASSLGQAGVGSYNEQFF.

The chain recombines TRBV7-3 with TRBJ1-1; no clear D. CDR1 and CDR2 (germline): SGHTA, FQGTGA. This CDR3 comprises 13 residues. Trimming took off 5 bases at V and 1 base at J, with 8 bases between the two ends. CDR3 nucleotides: TGTGCCAGCAGCCTCGGGAAGAACACTGAAGCTTTCTTT. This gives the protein CASSLGKNTEAFF.

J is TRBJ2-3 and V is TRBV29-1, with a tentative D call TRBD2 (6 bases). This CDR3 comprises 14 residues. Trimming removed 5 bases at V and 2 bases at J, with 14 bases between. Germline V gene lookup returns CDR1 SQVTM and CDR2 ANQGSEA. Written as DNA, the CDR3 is TGCAGCGTTCGGACTACCTGGGCCACAGATACGCAGTATTTT. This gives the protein CSVRTTWATDTQYF.